This T cell receptor beta chain comes out of a study of cytotoxic CD8 clonotypes in ibrutinib-treated CLL. Study-wide background: There were 11 relapsed/refractory patients and approximately 16 treatment-naive patients, and 17 to 18 were IGHV unmutated. A median roughly 11 months of treatment, range 6 to 36, preceded the collection of response samples. Study-wide results and limits: Public clonotypes proved infrequent, and on treatment they shrank or remained steady. An increase in clonality occurred at ibrutinib response, followed by a return toward baseline at progression.

Worth noting for this clone: Its matching antigen is unknown.

Assay used: immunoSEQ multiplex PCR; TCRdb lists only in-frame clones, some missing. The sample holds 130,000 to 150,000 clones, approximately 90% seen once. Germline CDR1 reads MNHEY; CDR2 reads SVGAGI. CDR3 length: 15 amino acids. Trimming left V 2 bases short and J 3 bases short, with 14 bases between. This clonotype was obtained from a human donor with chronic lymphocytic leukemia. The chain combines TRBV6-5 with TRBJ2-7; either TRBD1 or TRBD2 may fit D (7 bases each). The sample was PBMCs, taken after 12 months of ibrutinib treatment. The CDR3 nucleotides read TGTGCCAGCAGTTACGCGCAGGGGGGGAGCTACGAGCAGTACTTC. Protein: CASSYAQGGSYEQYF.